The rows below give T cell receptor beta chains drawn from one sample of a study of blood T cell repertoires in COVID-19. Produced via immunoSEQ multiplex PCR; TCRdb's table is partial and in-frame only. The table records 250,000 to 350,000 clones, around 88% of them present only once. Sequencing input: peripheral blood. These receptors were obtained from a woman younger than 45 who had recovered from COVID-19. CDR3s include the opening cysteine and the closing phenylalanine or tryptophan. The order of the fields is V gene, CDR3 length, J gene, clone size, D gene, CDR3 protein, CDR3 DNA. A D gene is named only where the DNA matches it firmly. Only part of the rows carry a size: once, few, many, or a class if the clone is expanded.

TRBV10-3	14	TRBJ2-7	.	TRBD2	CARGLAGDSYEQYF	TGTGCCAGGGGACTAGCGGGGGACTCCTACGAGCAGTACTTC
TRBV19	15	TRBJ2-5	.	.	CASSPLGARGETQYF	TGTGCCAGTAGCCCTTTGGGGGCCAGAGGAGAGACCCAGTACTTC
TRBV6-6	11	TRBJ1-2	.	.	CASTENYGYTF	TGTGCCAGCACCGAGAACTATGGCTACACCTTC
TRBV24-1	14	TRBJ2-5	.	.	CATSDPGQTGTQYF	TGTGCCACCAGTGATCCGGGTCAGACGGGGACCCAGTACTTC
TRBV27	14	TRBJ2-7	once	.	CASSLVGSDYEQYF	TGTGCCAGCAGTTTAGTGGGCAGTGACTACGAGCAGTACTTC
TRBV6-4	14	TRBJ2-1	.	TRBD2	CATSKAGGWNEQFF	TGTGCCACCTCGAAAGCGGGAGGTTGGAATGAGCAGTTCTTC
TRBV27	13	TRBJ2-2	.	TRBD2	CASTRGGTGELFF	TGTGCCAGCACTCGGGGGGGCACCGGGGAGCTGTTTTTT
TRBV10-3	15	TRBJ1-1	many	TRBD1	CAISGLDRGQDEAFF	TGTGCCATCAGTGGGCTGGACAGGGGGCAGGATGAAGCTTTCTTT
TRBV7-2	13	TRBJ1-1	.	.	CASSLDWGAEAFF	TGTGCCAGCAGCTTAGATTGGGGGGCTGAAGCTTTCTTT
TRBV6-4	15	TRBJ2-6	.	.	CASSDSESGANVLTF	TGTGCCAGCAGTGACTCCGAGTCTGGGGCCAACGTCCTGACTTTC
TRBV7-9	15	TRBJ2-1	.	TRBD2	CASSWELADYNEQFF	TGTGCCAGCAGCTGGGAACTAGCGGACTACAATGAGCAGTTCTTC
TRBV10-3	18	TRBJ2-1	.	TRBD2	CASRDSGGLQSSYNEQFF	TGTGCCAGCCGGGATAGCGGGGGGCTCCAGAGCTCCTACAATGAGCAGTTCTTC
TRBV19	15	TRBJ1-5	.	TRBD1	CASTQGAFRNQPQHF	TGTGCCAGTACACAGGGGGCTTTTAGGAATCAGCCCCAGCATTTT
TRBV4-3	15	TRBJ2-7	.	TRBD1	CASSQAPGQEHEQYF	TGCGCCAGCAGCCAAGCCCCGGGACAGGAACACGAGCAGTACTTC
TRBV5-4	13	TRBJ2-3	.	.	CASSSGWADTQYF	TGTGCCAGCAGCTCAGGGTGGGCAGATACGCAGTATTTT
TRBV7-7	17	TRBJ2-7	.	.	CASSLPLYGEVTYEQYF	TGTGCTAGCAGCTTACCCTTATATGGGGAGGTCACCTACGAGCAGTACTTC
TRBV6-5	14	TRBJ2-7	.	TRBD2	CASSLAGNSYEQYF	TGTGCCAGCAGCCTAGCGGGAAACTCCTACGAGCAGTACTTC
TRBV2	15	TRBJ2-7	.	TRBD1	CASSDPGQGGYEQYF	TGTGCCAGCAGTGATCCGGGACAGGGTGGCTACGAGCAGTACTTC
TRBV29-1	11	TRBJ1-2	once	.	CSVPGGYGYTF	TGCAGCGTCCCGGGGGGATATGGCTACACCTTC
TRBV19	15	TRBJ2-1	.	TRBD1	CASSPIGTGYNEQFF	TGTGCCAGTAGTCCCATCGGGACAGGGTACAATGAGCAGTTCTTC
TRBV5-1	14	TRBJ2-5	.	TRBD1	CASSLGQGQETQYF	TGCGCCAGCAGCTTGGGACAGGGACAAGAGACCCAGTACTTC
TRBV18	14	TRBJ1-1	few	.	CASSPPHRNTEAFF	TGTGCCAGCTCACCACCGCACAGAAACACTGAAGCTTTCTTT
TRBV7-2	16	TRBJ2-4	.	.	CASSLVTTTSQNIQYF	TGTGCCAGCAGCTTAGTAACTACCACATCCCAAAACATTCAGTACTTC
TRBV7-9	14	TRBJ2-2	few	.	CANPPRGYTGELFF	TGTGCCAACCCACCAAGGGGTTACACCGGGGAGCTGTTTTTT
TRBV5-1	14	TRBJ2-1	.	.	CASQSGLSYNEQFF	TGCGCCAGCCAATCTGGCCTCTCCTACAATGAGCAGTTCTTC
TRBV9	16	TRBJ2-3	.	TRBD2	CASSGGTSGGTDTQYF	TGTGCCAGCAGCGGGGGGACTAGCGGGGGCACAGATACGCAGTATTTT
TRBV6-4	13	TRBJ1-2	.	.	CASSAQGNYGYTF	TGTGCCAGCAGTGCACAGGGCAACTATGGCTACACCTTC
TRBV6-5	15	TRBJ2-3	.	TRBD1	CASSSRQGAMDTQYF	TGTGCCAGCAGTTCCCGACAGGGGGCGATGGATACGCAGTATTTT
TRBV7-2	13	TRBJ1-1	.	TRBD1	CASTGTENTEAFF	TGTGCCAGCACCGGGACAGAGAACACTGAAGCTTTCTTT
TRBV3-1/TRBV3-2	15	TRBJ2-5	.	.	CASSQDWQVEETQYF	TGTGCCAGCAGCCAAGATTGGCAGGTCGAAGAGACCCAGTACTTC
TRBV19	12	TRBJ2-5	.	TRBD1	CASGDSQETQYF	TGTGCCAGTGGGGACAGCCAAGAGACCCAGTACTTC
TRBV19	14	TRBJ1-5	.	.	CASSIGTVNQPQHF	TGTGCCAGTAGTATCGGTACAGTCAATCAGCCCCAGCATTTT
TRBV7-2	15	TRBJ2-1	.	TRBD2	CASSLGTSGLSEQFF	TGTGCCAGCAGCTTAGGGACTAGTGGGTTGAGTGAGCAGTTCTTC
TRBV7-9	15	TRBJ2-7	.	TRBD2	CASSLPAGGSYEQYF	TGTGCCAGCAGCTTACCCGCGGGGGGGTCCTACGAGCAGTACTTC
TRBV19	17	TRBJ2-6	.	TRBD1	CASSIRGLLSGANVLTF	TGTGCCAGTAGTATAAGGGGGCTCTTATCTGGGGCCAACGTCCTGACTTTC
TRBV5-6	14	TRBJ2-1	.	TRBD2	CASRSGTSGNEQFF	TGTGCCAGCAGATCCGGGACTAGCGGGAATGAGCAGTTCTTC
TRBV28	15	TRBJ1-3	.	.	CASSSGRGSGNTIYF	TGTGCCAGCAGTTCAGGACGGGGCTCTGGAAACACCATATATTTT
TRBV6-5	15	TRBJ2-1	.	TRBD1	CASSMQGAGYNEQFF	TGTGCCAGCAGTATGCAGGGGGCGGGATACAATGAGCAGTTCTTC
TRBV19	15	TRBJ1-6	.	TRBD1	CASSDRDRENSPLHF	TGTGCCAGTAGTGATCGGGACAGGGAAAATTCACCCCTCCACTTT
TRBV4-1	14	TRBJ1-5	.	.	CASSQEAGYRPQHF	TGCGCCAGCAGCCAAGAGGCAGGTTATAGGCCCCAGCATTTT
TRBV7-2	14	TRBJ2-2	.	.	CASSPVVQGGELFF	TGTGCCAGCAGCCCAGTGGTCCAGGGAGGGGAGCTGTTTTTT
TRBV10-3	14	TRBJ2-6	.	.	CAITDSSGANVLTF	TGTGCCATCACTGATAGCTCTGGGGCCAACGTCCTGACTTTC
TRBV19	14	TRBJ1-1	.	.	CASSRQIMNTEAFF	TGTGCCAGTAGTAGGCAGATTATGAACACTGAAGCTTTCTTT
TRBV12-5	13	TRBJ2-3	.	.	CASGLQVTDTQYF	TGTGCTAGTGGCTTACAGGTGACAGATACGCAGTATTTT
TRBV4-1	17	TRBJ2-2	.	TRBD1	CASSPSAGQGNTGELFF	TGCGCCAGCAGCCCTTCGGCGGGACAGGGTAACACCGGGGAGCTGTTTTTT
TRBV5-1	12	TRBJ1-2	few	.	CASSLGGHGYTF	TGCGCCAGCAGCTTAGGGGGACATGGCTACACCTTC
TRBV5-6	12	TRBJ1-1	.	.	CASSFGRTEAFF	TGTGCCAGCAGCTTCGGTCGGACTGAAGCTTTCTTT
TRBV27	16	TRBJ1-6	.	.	CASSLSGSLLRSPLHF	TGTGCCAGCAGCCTCAGTGGGAGTCTTTTGCGTTCACCCCTCCACTTT
TRBV5-4	15	TRBJ2-5	.	.	CASSLAAPYQETQYF	TGTGCCAGCAGCTTGGCAGCGCCGTACCAAGAGACCCAGTACTTC
TRBV25-1	16	TRBJ1-4	.	TRBD1	CASSEYTQGAREKLFF	TGTGCCAGCAGTGAATATACACAGGGGGCTCGTGAAAAACTGTTTTTT
TRBV6-1	12	TRBJ1-2	.	.	CASSERGYGYTF	TGTGCCAGCAGTGAGCGGGGGTATGGCTACACCTTC
TRBV10-1	14	TRBJ2-3	.	.	CASSRASETDTQYF	TGCGCCAGCAGTCGAGCTAGCGAGACAGATACGCAGTATTTT
TRBV10-3	14	TRBJ2-7	.	.	CAIGPWRNSYEQYF	TGTGCCATCGGTCCCTGGCGGAACTCCTACGAGCAGTACTTC
TRBV29-1	13	TRBJ1-5	.	TRBD1	CSVGTGDNQPQHF	TGCAGCGTTGGGACAGGGGATAATCAGCCCCAGCATTTT
TRBV4-1	15	TRBJ1-1	.	.	CASSQDVAGGTEAFF	TGCGCCAGCAGCCAAGATGTGGCCGGGGGTACTGAAGCTTTCTTT